These 19 T cell receptor beta chains share one sample of origin, sequenced in a study of blood T cell repertoires in COVID-19. TCRdb's copy holds only in-frame clones and misses some; the assay was immunoSEQ multiplex PCR. The sample has roughly 80,000 clones; 90% to 95% are singletons. Sequencing was performed on peripheral blood. Receptors were obtained from a woman in her forties or fifties in a cohort sampled during active COVID-19.

The chain links TRBV2 to TRBJ1-1; D might be TRBD1 (5 bases). The germline V gene has CDR1 SNHLY and CDR2 FYNNEI. This CDR3 has 17 amino acids. Trimming shortened V by 2 bases and J by 5 bases, and 21 bases separated the two germline ends. CDR3 coding DNA: TGTGCCAGCAGTGAAAGAATTTTGTGGGGGGTGCGGACTGAAGCTTTCTTT. Translating it yields CASSERILWGVRTEAFF. Full variable domain (outside the CDR3, taken from reference TRBV2 and TRBJ1-1): EPEVTQTPSHQVTQMGQEVILRCVPISNHLYFYWYRQILGQKVEFLVSFYNNEISEKSEIFDDQFSVERPDGSNFTLKIRSTKLEDSAMYFCASSERILWGVRTEAFFGQGTRLTVV.

This rearrangement joins TRBV12-3 or TRBV12-4 to TRBJ2-5, with 9 bases aligning to TRBD2. The V and J ends lost 6 bases and 4 bases, in that order; junction bases with no gene match: 3. This CDR3 has 13 amino acids. CDR3 residues: CASRGRGGETQYF. CDR3 DNA: TGTGCCAGCAGAGGGCGGGGGGGAGAGACCCAGTACTTC.

This clone was detected a few times. V is TRBV28 and J is TRBJ1-4; the match to TRBD1 covers 11 bases. With V trimmed by 6 bases and J by 6 bases, 9 bases remained unmatched. This CDR3 is 16 amino acids long. Germline values: CDR1 MDHEN, CDR2 SYDVKM. Written as DNA, the CDR3 is TGTGCCAGCAGCCTGACATTGGGACAGGGGGATGAAAAACTGTTTTTT. Amino acids: CASSLTLGQGDEKLFF.

The chain carries TRBV7-2 and TRBJ1-4, with 8 bases fitting TRBD1. The CDR3 covers 15 residues. Trimming cost V 2 bases and J 6 bases; bases outside gene matches: 5. Looked up from germline, CDR1 is SGHTA and CDR2 is FQGNSA. In DNA, the CDR3 is TGTGCCAGCAGCTTATTCGGGACAGGAGATGAAAAACTGTTTTTT. Its translation: CASSLFGTGDEKLFF. Complete variable domain (other parts from reference TRBV7-2 and TRBJ1-4): GAGVSQSPSNKVTEKGKDVELRCDPISGHTALYWYRQSLGQGLEFLIYFQGNSAPDKSGLPSDRFSAERTGGSVSTLTIQRTQQEDSAVYLCASSLFGTGDEKLFFGSGTQLSVL.

This clone has only a few counts. J is TRBJ2-7 and V is TRBV3-1 (or the pseudogene TRBV3-2), with 7 bases that match TRBD2. From germline, CDR1 is LGHDT and CDR2 YNNKEL (reference sequence). The CDR3 totals 15 residues. The V and J ends lost 3 bases and 1 base, in that order; junction bases with no gene match: 6. In DNA form, the CDR3 reads TGTGCCAGCAGCCATGATAGCGGGCCTTCCTACGAGCAGTACTTC. It codes for CASSHDSGPSYEQYF.

The chain has TRBV28 and TRBJ2-5, with 7 bases aligning to TRBD1. Germline trimming cut 6 bases from V and 5 bases from J; bases unmatched to any gene: 6. This CDR3 spans 13 amino acids. From germline, CDR1 is MDHEN and CDR2 SYDVKM. The CDR3 region has the DNA TGTGCCAGCAGGGGCAGGGGGTGGGAGACCCAGTACTTC. It yields the protein CASRGRGWETQYF.

This chain connects TRBV2 to TRBJ1-1; unclear D gene. The CDR3 length is 13 residues. The V end was cut by 4 bases, the J end by 11 bases, with 17 bases between. Germline values: CDR1 SNHLY, CDR2 FYNNEI. Written as DNA, the CDR3 is TGTGCCAGCAGTGTTTTAGACGGTGGGAGGGCTTTCTTT. Translation gives CASSVLDGGRAFF.

CDR3 loop: CASSKGTGGTYNEQFF. The CDR3 DNA reads TGTGCCAGCAGCAAAGGGACAGGGGGGACATACAATGAGCAGTTCTTC. The V and J genes are TRBV13 and TRBJ2-1; TRBD1 matches at 11 bases. Germline lookup yields CDR1 PRHDT and CDR2 FYEKMQ (reference sequence). CDR3 size: 16 residues. The trim removed 5 bases at V and 4 bases at J, leaving 7 bases unmatched.

The chain carries TRBV5-1 and TRBJ2-2; 9 bases fit TRBD1. Germline V gene lookup returns CDR1 SGHRS and CDR2 YFSETQ. J lost 4 bases, V lost 4 bases, and 14 bases had no gene match. This CDR3 region has 18 residues. The CDR3 nucleotides read TGCGCCAGCAGCGAGGACAGGGGACTAACCATTGGCACCGGGGAGCTGTTTTTT. It is translated as CASSEDRGLTIGTGELFF.

The chain recombines TRBV6-5 with TRBJ1-1; 7 bases map to TRBD1. The CDR3 is 15 amino acids. The V gene's germline CDR1 is MNHEY and CDR2 SVGAGI. The J segment lost 1 base and the V segment lost 6 bases, leaving 8 bases of the junction unmatched. The CDR3: CASRATGLPNTEAFF. CDR3 nucleotide sequence: TGTGCCAGCAGAGCGACAGGGCTGCCGAACACTGAAGCTTTCTTT.

The chain joins TRBV9 to TRBJ2-1; D possibly corresponds to TRBD2 (5 bases). V lost 3 bases, J lost 2 bases, and 12 bases lay in between. The germline CDR1 and CDR2 sequences are SGDLS and YYNGEE. There are 15 residues in the CDR3. CDR3 protein: CASSEGGGTYNEQFF. CDR3 sequence (DNA): TGTGCCAGCAGCGAAGGAGGTGGAACCTACAATGAGCAGTTCTTC.

This clone has a single count. This rearrangement joins TRBV5-1 to TRBJ2-1; 12 bases fit TRBD2. Germline V gives CDR1 SGHRS, CDR2 YFSETQ. J gave up 9 bases and V 4 bases, and 11 bases lay outside the gene matches. The CDR3 totals 16 residues. CDR3 sequence (DNA): TGCGCCAGCAGCCAACGACTAGCGGGGGAGCATAGTGAGCAGTTCTTC. Its protein product is CASSQRLAGEHSEQFF.

The V and J genes are TRBV6-5 and TRBJ1-1, with D uncertain. The CDR3 spans 14 residues. V lost 6 bases to trimming and J lost 7 bases, with 18 bases between them. Germline CDR1 is MNHEY and CDR2 is SVGAGI. The CDR3 region is CASSQKQHRDEAFF. In DNA form, the CDR3 reads TGTGCCAGCAGCCAAAAACAGCACCGGGATGAAGCTTTCTTT.

This clone was counted a few times. The chain uses TRBV6-5 and TRBJ1-2; TRBD1 aligns across 9 bases. This CDR3 region has 14 residues. V was clipped by 6 bases and J by 6 bases; unmatched bases: 8. The V gene's germline CDR1 is MNHEY and CDR2 SVGAGI. CDR3 in DNA: TGTGCCAGCAGGGCTACTGGGACAGGGCATGGCTACACCTTC. It is translated as CASRATGTGHGYTF.

In DNA form, the CDR3 reads TGTGCCAGCAGCCCAGACCGGGGGAGTTACTACAATGAGCAGTTCTTC. Amino acid sequence: CASSPDRGSYYNEQFF. J is TRBJ2-1 and V is TRBV11-3; tentatively, D is TRBD2 (6 bases). Germline-derived CDR1 and CDR2 are SGHNT and YENEEA. Trimming removed 5 bases at V and 3 bases at J, with 17 bases between. The CDR3 has 16 residues.

The V and J genes are TRBV12-3 or TRBV12-4 and TRBJ1-4; D remains unclear. Trimming removed 1 base at V and 7 bases at J, with 7 bases between. The CDR3 runs 13 residues. This CDR3 reads CASSLGASEKLFF. As DNA, the CDR3 is TGTGCCAGCAGTTTAGGGGCCTCTGAAAAACTGTTTTTT.

V is TRBV7-9 and J is TRBJ1-1; D is unresolved. The CDR3 is made up of 16 amino acids. The germline V and J ends were trimmed by 0 bases and 1 base, with 12 bases remaining between them. Germline V gene sequence: CDR1 SEHNR, CDR2 FQNEAQ (reference sequence). CDR3 region: CASSLAAGPPNTEAFF. CDR3 nucleotides: TGTGCCAGCAGCTTAGCTGCAGGCCCTCCGAACACTGAAGCTTTCTTT.

This rearrangement joins TRBV2 to TRBJ2-5; D might be TRBD2 (5 bases). The CDR3 length is 14 residues. Germline CDR1 is SNHLY and CDR2 is FYNNEI. V shed 6 bases and J shed 4 bases, with 15 bases lying between them. The CDR3 DNA reads as TGTGCCAGCAGGGAACTCGGGGTGGCAGAGACCCAGTACTTC. Protein sequence: CASRELGVAETQYF. The whole variable domain, remainder taken from reference TRBV2 and TRBJ2-5, is EPEVTQTPSHQVTQMGQEVILRCVPISNHLYFYWYRQILGQKVEFLVSFYNNEISEKSEIFDDQFSVERPDGSNFTLKIRSTKLEDSAMYFCASRELGVAETQYFGPGTRLLVL.

The chain has TRBV4-1 and TRBJ1-1; 10 bases fit TRBD1. The V gene end was trimmed by 4 bases and the J gene end by 3 bases; junction bases not matched to a gene: 8. The germline V gene encodes CDR1 MGHRA and CDR2 YSYEKL. CDR3 length equals 16 residues. The CDR3 loop reads CASSRLDRGTDTEAFF. The CDR3 region has the DNA TGCGCCAGCAGCCGCCTGGACAGGGGGACCGACACTGAAGCTTTCTTT.